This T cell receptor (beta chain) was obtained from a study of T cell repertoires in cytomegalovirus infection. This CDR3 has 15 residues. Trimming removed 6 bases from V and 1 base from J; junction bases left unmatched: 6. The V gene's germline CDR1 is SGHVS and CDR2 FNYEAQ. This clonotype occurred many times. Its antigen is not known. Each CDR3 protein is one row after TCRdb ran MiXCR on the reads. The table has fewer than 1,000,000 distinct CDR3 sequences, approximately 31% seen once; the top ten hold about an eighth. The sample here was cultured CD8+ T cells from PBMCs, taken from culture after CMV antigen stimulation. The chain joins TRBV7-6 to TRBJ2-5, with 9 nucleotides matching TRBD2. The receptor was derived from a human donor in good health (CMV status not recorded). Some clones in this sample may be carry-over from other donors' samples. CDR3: CASRPSGGTQETQYF. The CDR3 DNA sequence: TGTGCCAGCAGACCAAGCGGGGGGACCCAAGAGACCCAGTACTTC.